This section outlines one T cell receptor (beta chain) sequence together with its context. Its specificity is unknown. The sample is drawn from a study of cytotoxic CD8 clonotypes in ibrutinib-treated CLL. Background on the study: The response samples were taken once patients had been treated for a median of around 11 months, range 6 to 36.

Study-level results: Sampling time points were not equivalent between sustained-remission and progressing patients.

J lost 7 bases, V lost 5 bases, and 9 bases had no gene match. Per the germline V gene, CDR1 is SGHTA and CDR2 is FQGTGA. The CDR3 runs to 15 residues. TCRdb keeps only in-frame clones here, not all; method: immunoSEQ multiplex PCR. Found here are about 29,000 clones, 65% to 90% of them singletons; the top ten hold 7.5% to 9.5%. Source: PBMCs, taken after 24 months of ibrutinib treatment. The genes are TRBV7-3 and TRBJ2-1; 9 bases match TRBD2. This receptor was obtained from a human donor with chronic lymphocytic leukemia. CDR3 amino acids: CASSLRGGSLNEQFF. CDR3 DNA: TGTGCCAGCAGCCTGCGGGGGGGCTCCCTGAATGAGCAGTTCTTC.